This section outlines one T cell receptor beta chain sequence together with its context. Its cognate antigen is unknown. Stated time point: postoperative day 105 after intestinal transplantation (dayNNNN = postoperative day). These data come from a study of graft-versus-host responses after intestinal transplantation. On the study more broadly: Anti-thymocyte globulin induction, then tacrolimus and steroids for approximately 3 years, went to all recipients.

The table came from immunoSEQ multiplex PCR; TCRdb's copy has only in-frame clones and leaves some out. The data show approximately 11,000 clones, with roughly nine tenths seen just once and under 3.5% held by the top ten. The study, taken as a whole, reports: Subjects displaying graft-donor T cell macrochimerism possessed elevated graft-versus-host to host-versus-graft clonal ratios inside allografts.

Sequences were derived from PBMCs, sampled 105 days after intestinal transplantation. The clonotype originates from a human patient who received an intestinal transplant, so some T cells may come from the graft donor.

The CDR3 nucleotides are TGCGCCAGCAGCTTGGACCAAGGAACCTACGAGCAGTACTTC. Translated: CASSLDQGTYEQYF. The J gene is TRBJ2-7, the V gene TRBV5-1; D is unresolved. The germline V and J ends were trimmed by 0 bases and 2 bases, with 9 bases remaining between them. CDR1 and CDR2 (germline): SGHRS, YFSETQ. The CDR3 has 14 residues.